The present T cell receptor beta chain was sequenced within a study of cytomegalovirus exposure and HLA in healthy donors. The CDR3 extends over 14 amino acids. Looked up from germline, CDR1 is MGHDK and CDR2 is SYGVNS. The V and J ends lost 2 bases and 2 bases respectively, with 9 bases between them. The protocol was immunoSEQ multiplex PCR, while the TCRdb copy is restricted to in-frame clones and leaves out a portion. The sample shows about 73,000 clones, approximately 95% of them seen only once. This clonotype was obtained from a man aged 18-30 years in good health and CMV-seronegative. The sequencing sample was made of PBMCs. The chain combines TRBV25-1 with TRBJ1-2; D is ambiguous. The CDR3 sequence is CASSEPGENYGYTF. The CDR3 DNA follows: TGTGCCAGCAGTGAACCCGGGGAAAACTATGGCTACACCTTC.